This T cell receptor beta chain came from a study of blood T cell repertoires in COVID-19. The assay was immunoSEQ multiplex PCR, and TCRdb's table has in-frame clones only and misses some. The sample contains over 90,000 clones, around nine tenths of which appear only once. Per the germline V gene, CDR1 is GTSNPN and CDR2 is SVGIG (reference sequence). J gave up 10 bases and V 2 bases, and 5 bases lay outside the gene matches. The CDR3 covers 12 residues. This TCR was recovered from a woman older than 75 in a cohort sampled during active COVID-19. This chain links TRBV30 with TRBJ1-2; 9 bases line up with TRBD1. The specimen was peripheral blood. The CDR3 spells CAWSRQGEVYTF. CDR3 nucleotide sequence: TGTGCCTGGAGTCGACAGGGGGAGGTCTACACCTTC.